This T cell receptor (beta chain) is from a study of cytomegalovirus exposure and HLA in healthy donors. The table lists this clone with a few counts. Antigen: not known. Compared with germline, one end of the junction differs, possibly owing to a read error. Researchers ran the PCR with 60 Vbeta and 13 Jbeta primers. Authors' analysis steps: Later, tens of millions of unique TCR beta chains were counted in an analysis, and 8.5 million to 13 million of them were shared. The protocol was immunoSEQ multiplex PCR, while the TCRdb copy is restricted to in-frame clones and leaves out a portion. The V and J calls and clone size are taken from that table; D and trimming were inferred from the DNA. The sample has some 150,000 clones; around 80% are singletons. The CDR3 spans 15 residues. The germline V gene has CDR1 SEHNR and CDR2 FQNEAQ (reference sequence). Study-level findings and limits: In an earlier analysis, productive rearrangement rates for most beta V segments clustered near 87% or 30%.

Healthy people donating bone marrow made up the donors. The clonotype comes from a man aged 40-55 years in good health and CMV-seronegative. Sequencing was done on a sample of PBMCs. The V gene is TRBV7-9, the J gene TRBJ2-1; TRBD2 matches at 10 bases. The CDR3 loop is CASSLAGVASNEQFF. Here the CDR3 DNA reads TGTGCCAGCAGCCTAGCGGGAGTAGCCTCGAATGAGCAGTTCTTC.